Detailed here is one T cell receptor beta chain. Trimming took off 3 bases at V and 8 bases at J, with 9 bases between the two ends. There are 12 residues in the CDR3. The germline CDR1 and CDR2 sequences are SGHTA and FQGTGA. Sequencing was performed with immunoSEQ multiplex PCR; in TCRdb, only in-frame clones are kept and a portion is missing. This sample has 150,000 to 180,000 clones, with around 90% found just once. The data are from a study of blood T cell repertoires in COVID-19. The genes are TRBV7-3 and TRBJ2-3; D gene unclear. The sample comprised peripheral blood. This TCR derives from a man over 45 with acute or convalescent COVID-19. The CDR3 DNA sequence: TGTGCCAGCAGCTTCCCGGGTGGTACGCAGTATTTT. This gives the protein CASSFPGGTQYF.